A single sample gave rise to the 4 T cell receptor beta chains below, sequenced in a study of cytomegalovirus exposure and HLA in healthy donors. Here immunoSEQ multiplex PCR was the method, and the copy in TCRdb shows in-frame clones only, minus some. In the table there are a few hundred thousand clones, roughly 83% of which are singletons. Sequences were obtained from PBMCs. All receptors come from a woman aged 25 to 39 in good health and CMV-seropositive.

The chain combines TRBV4-3 with TRBJ1-5; a possible D gene is TRBD1 (5 bases). This CDR3 is 15 amino acids long. In germline, CDR1 is LGHNA, CDR2 YSLEER. V was clipped by 0 bases and J by 4 bases, with 10 bases between them. Here the CDR3 DNA reads TGCGCCAGCAGCCAAGACCGTGACAGTAATCAGCCCCAGCATTTT. Translating it yields CASSQDRDSNQPQHF.

Of note for this clone: Other DNA sequences in this specimen translate into the identical CDR3. The CDR3 DNA reads as TGTGCCAGCAGCTTAGGTCAGGGGGATGGCTACACCTTC. This encodes CASSLGQGDGYTF. The V call is TRBV7-9, the J call TRBJ1-2; 7 nucleotides line up with TRBD1. The CDR3 totals 13 residues. Germline CDR1 is SEHNR and CDR2 is FQNEAQ (reference sequence). V gave up 1 base and J gave up 6 bases; unmatched junction bases: 2.

The chain joins TRBV13 to TRBJ1-1; D is uncertain. The CDR3 extends over 14 amino acids. Trimming left V 7 bases short and J 6 bases short, with 18 bases between. From germline, CDR1 is PRHDT and CDR2 FYEKMQ (reference sequence). CDR3 sequence reads: CASTPPSTEAEAFF. CDR3 DNA: TGTGCCAGCACCCCCCCCTCCACTGAGGCTGAAGCTTTCTTT.

This chain links TRBV30 with TRBJ1-4; the D is unclear. CDR3 length: 13 amino acids. Germline CDR1 GTSNPN, CDR2 SVGIG (reference sequence). Trimming shortened V by 2 bases and J by 5 bases, and 9 bases separated the two germline ends. The CDR3 DNA follows: TGTGCCTGGAGTCCTGGAGAGAATGAAAAACTGTTTTTT. Translating gives CAWSPGENEKLFF.